Shown below are 10 T cell receptor beta chains from a single sample sequenced in a study of T-cell reconstitution after alpha-beta-depleted transplantation in children. The TCRbeta library incorporated unique molecular identifiers. TCRdb independently ran MiXCR on the PCR reads; one entry per CDR3 protein. The table has about 460,000 distinct CDR3 sequences, about an eighth seen once. This sample comprised PBMCs, mostly from graft donor cells, obtained 180 days after TCRalphabeta/CD19-depleted stem cell transplant. These receptors originate from a female patient between 2 and 15 years old who had a stem cell transplant for aplastic anemia, so the T cells may come from the graft donor.

This clonotype has a handful of counts. This rearrangement joins TRBV7-2 to TRBJ2-4; 12 positions agree with TRBD2. With V trimmed by 0 bases and J by 2 bases, 8 bases remained unmatched. The CDR3 length is 19 residues. The germline gives CDR1 SGHTA, CDR2 FQGNSA. Here the CDR3 reads CASSLAIPLAGGSKNIQYF. CDR3 nucleotide sequence: TGTGCCAGCAGCTTAGCGATCCCTCTAGCGGGAGGGTCCAAAAACATTCAGTACTTC.

Only a few counts were recorded for this clonotype. The V call is TRBV18, the J call TRBJ2-1; 9 bases line up with TRBD1. V was pared by 3 bases and J by 7 bases, with 7 bases of the junction left unmatched. Germline V CDR1 and CDR2: KGHSH, LQKENI. The CDR3 is made up of 15 amino acids. For the CDR3, the DNA is TGTGCCAGCTCACCTCCCACGGGACAGGGAAATGAGCAGTTCTTC. Its translation is CASSPPTGQGNEQFF.

This clonotype was found a few times. The chain couples TRBV25-1 to TRBJ1-1; D possibly corresponds to TRBD1 (6 bases). The V end lost 1 base, the J end lost 6 bases, and 12 bases lay between the germline ends. The V gene's germline CDR1 is MGHDK and CDR2 SYGVNS. There are 14 residues in the CDR3. CDR3 in amino acids: CASSESGGQAEAFF. In DNA, the CDR3 is TGTGCCAGCAGTGAATCCGGGGGGCAGGCTGAAGCTTTCTTT.

This clonotype was counted a few times. The rearrangement uses TRBV7-9 and TRBJ2-6; a possible D gene is TRBD1 (5 bases). This CDR3 comprises 17 residues. CDR1 and CDR2 (germline): SEHNR, FQNEAQ (reference sequence). Trimming removed 5 bases from V and 0 bases from J, with 14 bases in between. The DNA for the CDR3 is TGTGCCAGCAGCCTCGTCCCCGACAGCTCTGGGGCCAACGTCCTGACTTTC. It encodes CASSLVPDSSGANVLTF. Full variable domain (outside the CDR3, taken from reference TRBV7-9 and TRBJ2-6): DTGVSQNPRHKITKRGQNVTFRCDPISEHNRLYWYRQTLGQGPEFLTYFQNEAQLEKSRLLSDRFSAERPKGSFSTLEIQRTEQGDSAMYLCASSLVPDSSGANVLTFGAGSRLTVL.

This clonotype turned up a few times. J is TRBJ1-6 and V is TRBV27; a weak D match, TRBD1 (5 bases). This CDR3 has 17 amino acids. Trimming cost V 5 bases and J 10 bases, with 24 bases left between them. The germline V gene has CDR1 MNHEY and CDR2 SMNVEV (reference sequence). CDR3 in DNA: TGTGCCAGCAGTGTCAACCTCAGGGTTTATCCCGGATCACCCCTCCACTTT. This codes for CASSVNLRVYPGSPLHF.

This clonotype has more than one count but fewer than ten. CDR3 in DNA: TGTGCCAGCAGCTTAAGGGACAGGGGTCCTAATTCACCCCTCCACTTT. Protein sequence: CASSLRDRGPNSPLHF. The chain carries TRBV7-3 and TRBJ1-6, with 10 bases matching TRBD1. The germline V gene has CDR1 SGHTA and CDR2 FQGTGA. This CDR3 spans 16 amino acids. With V trimmed by 1 base and J by 6 bases, 3 bases remained unmatched. Drawing the rest from reference TRBV7-3 and TRBJ1-6, the complete variable domain is GAGVSQTPSNKVTEKGKYVELRCDPISGHTALYWYRQSLGQGPEFLIYFQGTGAADDSGLPNDRFFAVRPEGSVSTLKIQRTERGDSAVYLCASSLRDRGPNSPLHFGNGTRLTVT.

V usage is TRBV5-1 and J usage is TRBJ1-5; no firm D call. The CDR3 contains 17 residues. Germline V gene sequence: CDR1 SGHRS, CDR2 YFSETQ. Trimming removed 4 bases from V and 0 bases from J, with 17 bases in between. This chain's CDR3 is CASSPGLWGYSNQPQHF. CDR3 in DNA: TGCGCCAGCAGCCCGGGCTTGTGGGGTTATAGCAATCAGCCCCAGCATTTT. Full variable domain (remainder filled in from reference TRBV5-1 and TRBJ1-5): KAGVTQTPRYLIKTRGQQVTLSCSPISGHRSVSWYQQTPGQGLQFLFEYFSETQRNKGNFPGRFSGRQFSNSRSEMNVSTLELGDSALYLCASSPGLWGYSNQPQHFGDGTRLSIL.

This clonotype was seen many times. The rearrangement joins TRBV5-1 to TRBJ2-7, with 7 positions matching TRBD1. The V and J ends lost 0 bases and 4 bases, in that order; junction bases with no gene match: 4. CDR1 and CDR2 (germline): SGHRS, YFSETQ. The CDR3 is 14 residues long. CDR3 coding DNA: TGCGCCAGCAGCTTGGGACAGGGCCTTTACGAGCAGTACTTC. Its translation is CASSLGQGLYEQYF.

The sample holds a few counts of this clonotype. The genes are TRBV25-1 and TRBJ1-1; 8 positions match TRBD1. This CDR3 contains 19 residues. Germline-derived CDR1 and CDR2 are MGHDK and SYGVNS. Trimming removed 3 bases from V and 2 bases from J; junction bases left unmatched: 17. As DNA, the CDR3 is TGTGCCAGCAGTGACCAGGACAGGGTTATAGTACCAGGAAACACTGAAGCTTTCTTT. It yields the protein CASSDQDRVIVPGNTEAFF.

V usage is TRBV4-3 and J usage is TRBJ2-7; D remains unclear. The V gene's germline CDR1 is LGHNA and CDR2 YSLEER. The ends were cut back, 0 bases at V and 9 bases at J, with 9 bases in the middle. This CDR3 comprises 12 residues. The CDR3 DNA reads as TGCGCCAGCAGCCAAGATATGTCGGGGCAGTACTTC. Its translation is CASSQDMSGQYF.